This T cell receptor (beta chain) came from a study of cytomegalovirus exposure and HLA in healthy donors (dated by TCRdb to 2015 to 2018). At the level of the whole study: In an earlier analysis of several hundred of the donors, under 300 Gb of sequence data and 100 million or so unique TCR beta sequences from about 179 million T cells were reported. An early release that covered 640 HLA-typed donors contained approximately 300 gigabases of sequencing data and 85 million to 100 million unique TCR sequences. Of the approximately 400 genotyped donors, 65% to 90% were placed in the genetic ancestry cluster associated with self-reported Caucasian donors. The study aimed to test whether signatures of past pathogen exposure could be identified by cataloging public T cell receptors. The T cell repertoires of 666 subjects were profiled by immunosequencing and related to cytomegalovirus serostatus. Along with the approximately 650-subject first cohort, a separate validation cohort of more than 90 different subjects was used. High-throughput TCR immunosequencing, statistical association of individual TCRs with disease status, and machine learning were combined to predict cytomegalovirus infection status. A later analysis re-examined previously published TCR beta repertoires from several hundred donors and added high-resolution HLA genotyping to investigate patterns of TCR occurrence. The later analysis used no new phenotypic data to find candidate immune exposures, relying instead on TCR beta sequences and their occurrence across donors. In an earlier analysis of a few hundred of the donors, high-throughput TCR beta sequencing was used to judge whether each TCR beta V gene segment behaved as functional or pseudogenic. Donor age, sex, ethnicity and CMV serostatus were compiled alongside the repertoire data. A later genetic analysis used genome-wide SNP genotypes for about three fifths of the 666 donors, treating that subset as a discovery cohort. Every repertoire in the discovery cohort had been generated on one and the same sequencing platform. Both class I and class II loci were covered by HLA typing, at four-digit resolution. The number of donors typed differed by locus, with roughly 629-640 for A, B, C, DRB1 and DQB1, roughly 520 for DQA1, some 570 for DPA1, and 400 to 490 for DPB1. Four or five DR-DQ haplotypes were handled as single units for association and clustering, since linkage in the cohort was strong. Among 398 genotyped donors of the cohort, an average of around 240,000 unique TCR beta nucleotide sequences was sequenced per donor, of which approximately 19% were non-productive.

The cohort comprised hundreds of healthy bone marrow donors. Cohort members were all nominally healthy when sampled, although unrecorded immune exposures were likely present. The donor was CMV seropositive and was included in the group of 290 or so seropositive cohort members. Every donor gave a peripheral blood sample, and the peripheral blood mononuclear cells from that sample were used for TCR beta sequencing. The Qiagen DNeasy Blood Extraction Kit was used to extract genomic DNA from the blood cell samples. Receptors were amplified or captured by the immunoSEQ multiplex PCR assay. For the multiplex PCR, a mixture combining 60 forward primers for TCR Vbeta segments and 13 reverse primers for TCR Jbeta segments was used. The CDR3 region of rearranged TCR beta genes was amplified from genomic DNA with a multiplex PCR assay. The Illumina HiSeq System was used to sequence the amplified TCR beta libraries as 87-base-pair reads. Per the authors' processing: In a later analysis, 80 million or so unique TCR beta chains were counted across the approximately 640 repertoires, and around 10 million of these chains were shared by at least two donors. A nearest-neighbor algorithm error-corrected the raw reads and collapsed the reads into unique sequences, merging closely related sequences to remove PCR and sequencing errors. To assign V, D and J gene segments, CDR3 sequences were aligned to IMGT reference sequences. For a sequence to be retained, a match of at least six nucleotides to both a V gene segment and a J gene segment was required. A rearrangement counted as productive if the CDR3 had no stop codons and remained in frame with V and J, and every other rearrangement counted as non-productive. Following IMGT convention, CDR3 was defined as the stretch from the second conserved V-encoded cysteine up to the conserved J-encoded phenylalanine. The earlier analysis of 500 to 600 of the donors excluded sequences that lacked an unambiguous match to a single V gene segment. In an earlier analysis of approximately 610 of the donors, V segments were called functional above 56.7% productive rearrangements and were called segregating when the between-donor standard deviation exceeded 5%. A statistical classification framework was built to diagnose cytomegalovirus status from the catalog of TCR beta chain sequences. In a later analysis, TCR nucleotide sequences were compared against IMGT/GENE-DB human TR gene sequences so that V and J genes could be assigned. The TCRdist pipeline was used in a later analysis to assign CDR3 sequences and most-parsimonious VDJ recombination scenarios. In a later analysis, each TCR beta chain was defined by its CDR3 amino acid sequence together with its V-gene family, and reads lacking a unique V-gene family were excluded. In a later analysis, approximately 640 highly shared, low-generation-probability nucleotide sequences were removed to address suspected cross-contamination and a sequencing artifact. In a later analysis, a clonal expansion index for each public chain was calculated from normalized within-repertoire ranks of inferred template counts. In a later analysis, generation probabilities were computed using a VDJ recombination model fitted to out-of-frame rearrangements, and the results were checked against IGoR. In a later analysis, hypergeometric tests were used to score TCR-TCR, TCR-HLA and TCR-CMV co-occurrence, with a repertoire-size bias correction applied to TCR pairs. In a later analysis, false discovery rates were estimated by permuting HLA or CMV assignments 20 times. In a later analysis, co-occurring TCRs were grouped using DBSCAN, and TCRdist sequence similarity was added for clustering within HLA-allele-positive subsets. Co-occurrence clustering excluded repertoires with fewer than 30,000 or more than 120,000 public chains, plus five with anomalous nucleotide sharing. TCRdb's version of the immuneACCESS table is confined to in-frame rearrangements and falls short of the full clone set. An unresolved V gene accounts for under half of the shortfall where checked; the remainder is of unknown origin. The V and J calls and clone size come from that table; D and trimming were worked out from the DNA. The sample records around 150,000 clones, roughly 9.6% of which are singletons. Of the sample, roughly 7% falls within the top ten clones.

The CDR3 covers 14 residues, taking in both the cysteine and the phenylalanine. Only CDR3 DNA remains: 42 bases, in frame from the first base. The germline V gene (reference sequence) supplies CDR1 SEHNR and CDR2 FQNEAQ. Results the study describes overall, beyond this receptor: Across donors, most TCR sequences were observed very rarely, whereas some public TCRs were present in many individuals. Some IMGT-functional V segments, including TRBV6-2 and TRBV6-3, could not be told apart with the 87-base-pair reads, so those segments were excluded. In vitro tests confirmed that a few of the cytomegalovirus-associated TCR beta chains recognize cytomegalovirus antigens. A later analysis associated 15,000 to 20,000 TCR beta sequences with specific HLA alleles at a false discovery rate of 0.05. This cohort had only TCR beta chains sequenced, and the lack of alpha or paired-chain data limited which features could be detected. Sequencing depth was assumed to be roughly uniform across donors in the presence/absence analyses, though that assumption may not hold. According to a later analysis, most CMV-associated TCR beta chains appeared to be HLA-restricted, and the HLA associations seemed to be driven largely by CMV exposure. For the cohort, immune exposure information was limited to CMV serostatus. In a later genetic analysis, a missense DCLRE1C variant was associated with V-gene and J-gene trimming of TCR beta chains, and the association was replicated in an independent cohort. In a later analysis, HLA-associated TCR beta chains were found to be more clonally expanded and to have lower generation probabilities than equally common non-associated chains. A total of about 180 TCR beta chains were listed by the study as associated with cytomegalovirus. A further reported finding was that TCR beta sequences accurately predicted the HLA-A and HLA-B alleles for most subjects in the first cohort. When HLA alleles, especially DR and DQ, strongly co-occurred, attributing TCR associations to individual alleles was difficult. Several of the top co-occurrence clusters appeared to be linked to parvovirus B19, influenza, CMV and Epstein-Barr virus, according to a later analysis. According to a later analysis, TCR association rates differed among HLA loci, with DRB1 alleles showing the most associated TCRs and HLA-C alleles showing the fewest. The classifier was reported to diagnose cytomegalovirus status with high specificity and sensitivity in both the original and validation cohorts. HLA typing was unavailable for some donors at each locus, so association tests used only the typed subset. Because counts were too low, seventeen rarely observed V segments, including chromosome 9 orphons, were left out of the earlier analysis of 500 to 750 of the donors. Linkage disequilibrium might explain the correlated functional status among segregating V segments, but an unknown experimental factor could not be ruled out. Broadly in line with IMGT annotations, most TCR beta V segments showed up in productive rearrangements about 87% or about 30% of the time in an earlier analysis of several hundred of the donors. The sequencing pipeline was judged likely to have produced a cluster of highly shared sequence variants as a technical artifact. Compared with the roughly 700-donor mean, donors in an Asian-associated ancestry cluster had fewer N-insertions in productive TCRs, according to a later genetic analysis. The authors suggested that the approach could potentially be extended to other disease states and immunological phenotypes.

On this clone: Its antigen is still unknown. An end of the junction does not agree with germline; a read error may underlie this. Other DNA sequences within the sample encode an identical CDR3.

The chain uses TRBV7-9 and TRBJ1-4, with TRBD1 tentatively as D gene (5 bases match). Sequencing input: PBMCs. This receptor was identified in a woman aged 40 to 49 in good health and CMV-seropositive. The CDR3 protein sequence reads: CASSLLGVNEKLFF. The bases are TGTGCTAGCAGCTTACTAGGGGTTAATGAAAAACTGTTTTTT.